This TCR beta chain was sequenced for a study of identical twins. Study observations and caveats: In drawing conclusions, the study used cross-sectional statistical analysis and did not follow the same donors.

On this clonotype: No antigen is known for it.

TCRdb re-called the 5' RACE reads with MiXCR, one entry per CDR3 protein. The sample includes roughly 770,000 distinct CDR3 sequences, 18% seen only once; the top ten take around 13%. The CDR3 extends over 16 amino acids. V was pared by 8 bases and J by 7 bases, with 24 bases between. Germline values: CDR1 WSHSY, CDR2 SAAADI. These data are also associated with another study on T cells expressing NK-cell markers. That source notes: Researchers got TCR beta repertoires out of sorted CD3+CD56+NKG2C+, CD3+CD56+NKG2C- and CD3+CD56-NKG2C+ T cells.

Sequencing used PBMCs. V gene TRBV10-2 combines with J gene TRBJ2-4, with D perhaps matching TRBD1 (5 bases). The sequence was collected from a woman aged 18-29 years in good health. The CDR3 loop reads CASGSPGRADWNIQYF. CDR3 sequence (DNA): TGCGCCAGCGGATCCCCGGGCAGGGCCGATTGGAACATTCAGTACTTC.